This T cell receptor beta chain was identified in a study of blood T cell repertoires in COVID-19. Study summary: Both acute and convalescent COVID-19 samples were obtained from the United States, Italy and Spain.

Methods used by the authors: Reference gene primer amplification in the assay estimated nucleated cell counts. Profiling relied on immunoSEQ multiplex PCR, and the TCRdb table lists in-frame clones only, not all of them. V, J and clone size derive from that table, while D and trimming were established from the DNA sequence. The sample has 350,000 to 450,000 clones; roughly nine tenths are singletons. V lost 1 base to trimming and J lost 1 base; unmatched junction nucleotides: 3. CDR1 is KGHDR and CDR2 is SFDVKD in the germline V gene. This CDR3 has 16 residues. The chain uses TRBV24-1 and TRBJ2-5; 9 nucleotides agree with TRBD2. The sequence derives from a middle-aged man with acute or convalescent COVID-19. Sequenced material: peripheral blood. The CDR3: CATSDLHSGSQETQYF. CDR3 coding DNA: TGTGCCACCAGTGATTTACATAGCGGGAGCCAAGAGACCCAGTACTTC.